Following are 9 T cell receptor beta chains from one sample sequenced in a study of blood T cell repertoires in COVID-19 (dated by TCRdb to the early 2020s). Library preparation was by the immunoSEQ multiplex PCR assay. Sourced from immuneACCESS, this table was stored by TCRdb with only in-frame sequences that have V and J called. A share of the clones is absent; for the studies checked, an unresolved V gene accounts for under half, and the remainder has no known explanation. The table for this sample lists fewer than 65,000 clones; 85% to 95% of them were counted only once. The top ten constitute 3.9% of the sample. The source material was peripheral blood. Receptors were obtained from a man aged 50 or older with acute or convalescent COVID-19.

This chain links TRBV15 with TRBJ2-7; TRBD2 matches at 8 bases. The V segment lost 5 bases and the J segment 0 bases; nucleotides outside the gene matches: 3. The CDR3 runs to 14 residues. The germline CDR1 and CDR2 sequences are LNHNV and YYDKDF (reference sequence). CDR3 sequence: CATSRGGPSYEQYF. CDR3 coding DNA: TGTGCCACCAGCCGGGGGGGTCCCTCCTACGAGCAGTACTTC.

The chain carries TRBV18 and TRBJ2-1, with D perhaps matching TRBD2 (5 bases). Per the germline V gene, CDR1 is KGHSH and CDR2 is LQKENI. Trimming pared 5 bases from V and 2 bases from J, leaving 16 bases between. The CDR3 extends over 16 amino acids. CDR3 sequence (DNA): TGTGCCAGCTCAACTACCCCTAGCACGACCTACAATGAGCAGTTCTTC. Amino acids: CASSTTPSTTYNEQFF.

The J gene is TRBJ1-5, the V gene TRBV4-1; weak D call: TRBD1 (6 bases). Germline V CDR1 and CDR2: MGHRA, YSYEKL. The CDR3 is 18 residues long. V shed 0 bases and J shed 7 bases, with 22 bases lying between them. The CDR3 bases are TGCGCCAGCAGCCAAGAGTCAGGGCTGGGGGCTCCTAACCAGCCCCAGCATTTT. Its translation is CASSQESGLGAPNQPQHF.

This rearrangement joins TRBV15 to TRBJ1-2, with 8 bases matching TRBD1. The CDR3 loop spans 13 amino acids. Germline-derived CDR1 and CDR2 are LNHNV and YYDKDF (reference sequence). Trimming took 5 bases from V and 3 from J; bases not matched to a gene: 2. The CDR3 loop reads CATSPDRDYGYTF. The CDR3 DNA is TGTGCCACCAGCCCGGACAGGGACTATGGCTACACCTTC. Complete variable domain (other parts from reference TRBV15 and TRBJ1-2): DAMVIQNPRYQVTQFGKPVTLSCSQTLNHNVMYWYQQKSSQAPKLLFHYYDKDFNNEADTPDNFQSRRPNTSFCFLDIRSPGLGDTAMYLCATSPDRDYGYTFGSGTRLTVV.

The chain carries TRBV6-2 or TRBV6-3 and TRBJ1-1; possibly TRBD1 for D (6 bases). Trimming left V 4 bases short and J 8 bases short, with 14 bases between. Germline loops: CDR1 MNHEY, CDR2 SVGEGT. The CDR3 consists of 13 residues. The CDR3 is CASSLKDRSEAFF. The CDR3 DNA is TGTGCCAGCAGTTTAAAGGACAGATCCGAAGCTTTCTTT.

This clone has just one count. This chain joins TRBV10-2 and TRBJ2-1; a possible D gene is TRBD2 (6 bases). Germline CDR1 WSHSY, CDR2 SAAADI. CDR3 size: 15 residues. V was shortened by 8 bases and J by 0 bases, with 14 bases between the two germline ends. In DNA, the CDR3 is TGCGCCAGCGGACTACGGGAGAGCTCCTACAATGAGCAGTTCTTC. Amino acids: CASGLRESSYNEQFF.

This chain links TRBV9 with TRBJ2-1; weak D call: TRBD2 (6 bases). The CDR3 consists of 16 residues. V lost 0 bases and J 0 bases, leaving 10 bases between the germline ends. In germline, CDR1 is SGDLS, CDR2 YYNGEE. CDR3 in amino acids: CASSVEAGFSYNEQFF. The CDR3 nucleotides are TGTGCCAGCAGCGTAGAGGCGGGGTTCTCCTACAATGAGCAGTTCTTC.

The chain's CDR3 is CASSVGVTLITDTQYF. In DNA form, the CDR3 reads TGTGCCAGCAGCGTAGGCGTTACCCTGATCACAGATACGCAGTATTTT. The chain uses TRBV9 and TRBJ2-3; D is uncertain. This CDR3 has 16 residues. The germline gives CDR1 SGDLS, CDR2 YYNGEE. V was shortened by 0 bases and J by 2 bases, with 13 bases between the two germline ends.

The chain is built from TRBV29-1 and TRBJ1-4; D might be TRBD1 (5 bases). Germline V gene sequence: CDR1 SQVTM, CDR2 ANQGSEA. The CDR3 is 13 residues long. V lost 4 bases and J lost 5, with 11 bases in between. CDR3 DNA: TGCAGCGTTGGGGGCAGCAAAAATGAAAAACTGTTTTTT. Residues: CSVGGSKNEKLFF.